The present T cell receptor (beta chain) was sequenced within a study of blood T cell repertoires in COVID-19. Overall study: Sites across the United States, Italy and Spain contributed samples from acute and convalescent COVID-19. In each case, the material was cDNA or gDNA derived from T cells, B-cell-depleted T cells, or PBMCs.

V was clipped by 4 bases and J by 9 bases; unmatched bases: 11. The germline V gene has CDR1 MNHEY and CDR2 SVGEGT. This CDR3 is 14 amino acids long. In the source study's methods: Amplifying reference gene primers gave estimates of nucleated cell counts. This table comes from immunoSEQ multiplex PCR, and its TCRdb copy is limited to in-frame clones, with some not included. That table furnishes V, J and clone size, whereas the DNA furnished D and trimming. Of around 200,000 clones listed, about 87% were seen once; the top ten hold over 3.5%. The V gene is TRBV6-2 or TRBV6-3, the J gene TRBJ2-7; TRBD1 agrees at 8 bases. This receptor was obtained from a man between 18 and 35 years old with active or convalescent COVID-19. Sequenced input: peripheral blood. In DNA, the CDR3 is TGTGCCAGCAGTTCCCGGGACAGGCTTTTGAGGCAGTACTTC. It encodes CASSSRDRLLRQYF.